Given below is one TCR beta chain in context. The source of the sample is a study of shared T cell receptors in the human thymus. The CDR3 contains 17 residues. Germline loops: CDR1 MRHNA, CDR2 SNTAGT. The J segment lost 4 bases and the V segment lost 6 bases, leaving 11 bases of the junction unmatched. Here immunoSEQ multiplex PCR was the method, and the copy in TCRdb shows in-frame clones only, minus some. This sample has hundreds of thousands of clones, with approximately 80% found just once. This sample also appeared in a second study, on human thymus T cells. That work adds: Those donating were healthy Finnish infants in corrective surgery for congenital heart defects. It was from resections taken during corrective heart surgery that the thymus tissue came. The authors found apparently biased V and J gene usage in thymic and blood repertoires.

The chain recombines TRBV6-4 with TRBJ2-3, with 12 bases matching TRBD2. The receptor was derived from a boy in the first two years of life with a congenital heart defect. The sequenced sample was thymocytes. The CDR3 protein is CASRRSPLAGGADTQYF. Here the CDR3 DNA reads TGTGCCAGCAGAAGGTCTCCACTAGCGGGAGGCGCAGATACGCAGTATTTT.